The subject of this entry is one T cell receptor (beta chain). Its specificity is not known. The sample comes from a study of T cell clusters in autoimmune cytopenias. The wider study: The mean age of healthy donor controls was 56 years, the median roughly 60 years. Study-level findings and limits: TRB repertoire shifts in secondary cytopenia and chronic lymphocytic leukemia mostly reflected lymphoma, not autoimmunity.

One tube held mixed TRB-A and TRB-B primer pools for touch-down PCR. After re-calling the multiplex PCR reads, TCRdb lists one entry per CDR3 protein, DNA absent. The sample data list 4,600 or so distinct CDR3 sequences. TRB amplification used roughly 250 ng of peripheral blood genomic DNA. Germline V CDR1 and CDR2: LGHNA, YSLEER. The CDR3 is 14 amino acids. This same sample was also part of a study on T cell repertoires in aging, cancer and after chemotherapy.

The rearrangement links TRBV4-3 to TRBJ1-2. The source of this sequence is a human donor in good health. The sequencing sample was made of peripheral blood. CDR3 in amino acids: CASSQDSLNYGYTF.